The T cell receptor (beta chain) described here comes from a study of T-cell memory formation after mild COVID-19. Study-level information: The two donors had largely donor-specific TCR clusters.

TCRdb itself ran the 5' RACE reads through MiXCR, one entry per CDR3 protein. The sample lists about 340,000 distinct CDR3 sequences; around 20% were seen once. There are a few counts of this clonotype. Looked up from germline, CDR1 is DFQATT and CDR2 is SNEGSKA (reference sequence). V gave up 2 bases and J gave up 5 bases, with 6 bases separating them. CDR3 length equals 11 residues. The chain recombines TRBV20-1 with TRBJ2-5; D remains ambiguous. Sequenced: PBMCs or a T cell subset sorted from them (not recorded which). The sequence was obtained from a man aged 18 to 29 who had mild COVID-19 (a few samples of this study predate the infection). Cell type and time point are not known. This CDR3 is CSARYTETQYF. CDR3 coding DNA: TGCAGTGCTAGATATACGGAGACCCAGTACTTC.